This T cell receptor (beta chain) is from a study of immunodeficiency (dated by TCRdb to the late 2010s). About the investigation overall: Repertoire analysis was performed to search for VDJ recombination defects and oligoclonality.

Genomic DNA was extracted using the QIAamp DNA Blood Mini Kit and was submitted for immunoSEQ repertoire analysis. CDR3 regions were amplified by multiplex PCR from a standard quantity of genomic DNA template. The PCR products underwent sequencing on an Illumina platform. Per the original workflow: Sequences were mapped to a reference, using V, D and J gene definitions from IMGT. To get rid of PCR and sequencing errors, closely related sequences were merged using a nearest-neighbor clustering algorithm. V, D and J usage in productive unique and total sequences was analyzed using ImmunoSEQ Analyzer tools and R version 3.6.1. Held by TCRdb, this immuneACCESS table contains in-frame sequences only and omits some clones. Under half of the omission traces to an unresolved V gene where checked; the cause of the rest is unknown. D and trimming come from the DNA, and the V and J calls and clone size come from that table. The sample records over 2,000 clones, about nine tenths of which are singletons. Less than 20% of the sample rests with the top ten.

Patients showed reduced numbers of naive CD4 T cells and, even more so, naive CD8 T cells, along with expanded effector memory subpopulations. CD3+CD4+ T cells were sorted from fresh PBMCs before TCR sequencing. Comment on this clone: Its specific antigen is unknown. Base qualities are not provided; no much larger clone lies one nucleotide away.

Including the terminal cysteine and phenylalanine, the CDR3 comprises 13 residues. Of all the DNA, just the CDR3 is kept, 39 bases in frame from base 1. The germline V gene encodes CDR1 MNHEY and CDR2 SVGAGI. Between the V and J ends, shortened by 5 bases and 0 bases respectively, the junction contains 7 bases. Summary of the overall study and its limitations: Between patients and controls, productive entropy and V-J pairing of CD4+ T cells looked similar. Based on top-100 and total clonotype frequencies, severe oligoclonality showed up in patient CD8+ T cells, whereas patient CD4+ T cells did not show severe oligoclonality. In entropy comparisons, n=3 (open circles) was shown for patients versus healthy controls, and a thymic development effect was only suggested as possible.

The rearranged segments are TRBV6-5 and TRBJ1-1, with the D gene uncertain. The sequencing input was CD4+ T cells from blood. The sequence derives from a woman aged 18-29 years with POLD1 deficiency. The CDR3 has the sequence CASSTQMNTEAFF. The nucleotide sequence reads TGTGCCAGCAGTACCCAGATGAACACTGAAGCTTTCTTT.